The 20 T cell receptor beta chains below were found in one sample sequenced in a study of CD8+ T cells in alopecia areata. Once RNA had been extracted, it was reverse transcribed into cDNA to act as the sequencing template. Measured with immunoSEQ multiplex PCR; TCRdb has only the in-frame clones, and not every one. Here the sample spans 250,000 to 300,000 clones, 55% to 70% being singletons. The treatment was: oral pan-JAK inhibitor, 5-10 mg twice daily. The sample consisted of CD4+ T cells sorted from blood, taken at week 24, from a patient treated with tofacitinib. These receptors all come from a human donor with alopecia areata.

The CDR3 DNA reads TGTGCCATCAGCCCCGGGACTAGCGGGGGACAGACCCAGTACTTC. Protein sequence: CAISPGTSGGQTQYF. The chain couples TRBV10-3 to TRBJ2-5; TRBD2 matches at 14 bases. The trim removed 6 bases at V and 6 bases at J, leaving 6 bases unmatched. Germline V gene sequence: CDR1 ENHRY, CDR2 SYGVKD. This CDR3 contains 15 residues.

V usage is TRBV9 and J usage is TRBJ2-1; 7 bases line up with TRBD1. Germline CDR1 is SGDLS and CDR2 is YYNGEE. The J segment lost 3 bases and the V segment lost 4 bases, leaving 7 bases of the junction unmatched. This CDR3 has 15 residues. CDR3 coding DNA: TGTGCCAGCAGCCCCACAGGGGACCTCTACAATGAGCAGTTCTTC. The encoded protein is CASSPTGDLYNEQFF.

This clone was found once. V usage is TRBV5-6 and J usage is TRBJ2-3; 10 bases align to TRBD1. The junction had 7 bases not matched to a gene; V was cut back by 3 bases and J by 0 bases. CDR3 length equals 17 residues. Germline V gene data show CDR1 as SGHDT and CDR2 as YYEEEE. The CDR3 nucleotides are TGTGCCAGCAGCTGGGACAGGGGAATTTTGAGCACAGATACGCAGTATTTT. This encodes CASSWDRGILSTDTQYF.

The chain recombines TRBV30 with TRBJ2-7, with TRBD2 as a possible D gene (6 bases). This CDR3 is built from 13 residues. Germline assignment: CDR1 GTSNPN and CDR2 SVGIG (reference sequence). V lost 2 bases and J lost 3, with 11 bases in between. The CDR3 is CAWSRQGGYEQYF. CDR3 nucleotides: TGTGCCTGGAGTCGGCAGGGAGGCTACGAGCAGTACTTC.

The CDR3: CAWSGGPTDTQYF. In DNA, the CDR3 is TGTGCCTGGTCCGGGGGGCCCACAGATACGCAGTATTTT. The chain combines TRBV30 with TRBJ2-3; D possibly corresponds to TRBD2 (7 bases). CDR1 and CDR2 (germline): GTSNPN, SVGIG (reference sequence). This CDR3 contains 13 residues. V lost 5 bases and J 2 bases, leaving 11 bases between the germline ends. The variable domain in full, with the rest retrieved from reference TRBV30 and TRBJ2-3, is SQTIHQWPATLVQPVGSPLSLECTVEGTSNPNLYWYRQAAGRGLQLLFYSVGIGQISSEVPQNLSASRPQDRQFILSSKKLLLSDSGFYLCAWSGGPTDTQYFGPGTRLTVL.

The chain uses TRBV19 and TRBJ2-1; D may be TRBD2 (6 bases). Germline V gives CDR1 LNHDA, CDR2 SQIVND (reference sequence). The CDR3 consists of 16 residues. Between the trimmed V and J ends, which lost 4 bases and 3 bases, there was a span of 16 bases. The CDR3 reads CASSSLFGGGYNEQFF. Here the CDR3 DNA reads TGTGCCAGTAGTAGCCTATTCGGGGGAGGCTACAATGAGCAGTTCTTC.

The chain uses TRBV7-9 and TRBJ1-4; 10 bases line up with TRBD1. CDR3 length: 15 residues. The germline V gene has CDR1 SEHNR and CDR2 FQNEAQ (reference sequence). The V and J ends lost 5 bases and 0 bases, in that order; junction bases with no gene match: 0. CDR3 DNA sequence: TGTGCCAGCAGCGGACAGGGGGCAACTAATGAAAAACTGTTTTTT. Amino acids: CASSGQGATNEKLFF.

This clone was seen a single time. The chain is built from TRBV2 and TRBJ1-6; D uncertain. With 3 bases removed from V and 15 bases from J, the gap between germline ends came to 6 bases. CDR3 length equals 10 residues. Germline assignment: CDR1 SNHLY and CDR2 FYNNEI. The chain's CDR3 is CASSDAYLHF. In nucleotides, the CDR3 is TGTGCCAGCAGTGACGCCTACCTCCACTTT.

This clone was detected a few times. The CDR3 sequence: CASSPGALMGDRAFF. The CDR3 DNA reads TGTGCCAGCAGCCCAGGGGCCCTCATGGGTGATCGAGCTTTCTTT. The V call is TRBV28, the J call TRBJ1-1; D may be TRBD1 (6 bases). The germline gives CDR1 MDHEN, CDR2 SYDVKM. The V end lost 6 bases, the J end lost 10 bases, and 24 bases lay between the germline ends. This CDR3 is 15 amino acids long.

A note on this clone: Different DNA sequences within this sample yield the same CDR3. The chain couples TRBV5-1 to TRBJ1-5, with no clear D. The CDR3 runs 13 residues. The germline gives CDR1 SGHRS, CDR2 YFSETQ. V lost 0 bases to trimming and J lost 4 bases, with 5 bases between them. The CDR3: CASSLDGNQPQHF. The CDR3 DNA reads TGCGCCAGCAGCTTGGACGGGAATCAGCCCCAGCATTTT.

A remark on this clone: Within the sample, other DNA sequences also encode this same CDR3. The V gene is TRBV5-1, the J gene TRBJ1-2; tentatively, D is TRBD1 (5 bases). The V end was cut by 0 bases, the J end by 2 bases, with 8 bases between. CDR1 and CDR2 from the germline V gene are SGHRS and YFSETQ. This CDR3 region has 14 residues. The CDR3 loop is CASSLGQSNYGYTF. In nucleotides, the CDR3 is TGCGCCAGCAGCTTGGGACAGTCCAACTATGGCTACACCTTC.

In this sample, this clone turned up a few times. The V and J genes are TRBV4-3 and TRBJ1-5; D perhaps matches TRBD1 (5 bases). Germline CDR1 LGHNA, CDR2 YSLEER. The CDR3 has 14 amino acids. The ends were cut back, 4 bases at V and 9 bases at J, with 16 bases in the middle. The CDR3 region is CASSPGLPKGPQHF. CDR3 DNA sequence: TGCGCCAGCAGCCCGGGACTTCCTAAGGGGCCCCAGCATTTT.

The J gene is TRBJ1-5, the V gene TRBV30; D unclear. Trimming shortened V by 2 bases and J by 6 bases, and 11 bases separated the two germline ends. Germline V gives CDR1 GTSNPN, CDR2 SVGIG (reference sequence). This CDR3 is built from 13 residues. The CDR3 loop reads CAWSSQLTQPQHF. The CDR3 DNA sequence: TGTGCCTGGAGTTCACAGCTGACTCAGCCCCAGCATTTT.

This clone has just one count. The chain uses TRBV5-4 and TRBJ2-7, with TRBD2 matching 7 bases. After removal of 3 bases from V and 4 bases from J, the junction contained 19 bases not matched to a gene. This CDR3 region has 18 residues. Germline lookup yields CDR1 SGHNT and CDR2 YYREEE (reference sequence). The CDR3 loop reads CASSWDPPLAAGTYEQYF. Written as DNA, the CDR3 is TGTGCCAGCAGCTGGGACCCACCCCTGGCAGCGGGGACTTACGAGCAGTACTTC.

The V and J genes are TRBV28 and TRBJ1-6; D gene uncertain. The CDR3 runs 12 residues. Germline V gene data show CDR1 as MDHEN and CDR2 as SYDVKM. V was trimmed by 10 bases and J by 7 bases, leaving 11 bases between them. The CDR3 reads CATLPGNSPLHF. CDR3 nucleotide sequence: TGTGCCACCTTACCGGGAAATTCACCCCTCCACTTT.

CDR3 nucleotides: TGTGCCAGCAGCTTGGGAAGTGAGCGCGGCTACACCTTC. It encodes CASSLGSERGYTF. The V and J genes are TRBV5-6 and TRBJ1-2; D ambiguous. This CDR3 is 13 amino acids long. Germline assignment: CDR1 SGHDT and CDR2 YYEEEE. V was trimmed by 0 bases and J by 8 bases, leaving 11 bases between them.

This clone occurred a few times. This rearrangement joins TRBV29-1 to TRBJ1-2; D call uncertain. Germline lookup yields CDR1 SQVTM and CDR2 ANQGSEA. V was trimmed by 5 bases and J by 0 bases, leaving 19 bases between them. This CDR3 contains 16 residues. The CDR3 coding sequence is TGCAGCGTTTGGACCCCGACCGATCGGACTAACTATGGCTACACCTTC. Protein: CSVWTPTDRTNYGYTF.

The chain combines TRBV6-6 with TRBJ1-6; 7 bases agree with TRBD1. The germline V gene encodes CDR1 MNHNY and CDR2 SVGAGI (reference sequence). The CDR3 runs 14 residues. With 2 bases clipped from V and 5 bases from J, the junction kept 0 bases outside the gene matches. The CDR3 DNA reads TGTGCCAGCAGTTACGGGACAGATAATTCACCCCTCCACTTT. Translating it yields CASSYGTDNSPLHF.

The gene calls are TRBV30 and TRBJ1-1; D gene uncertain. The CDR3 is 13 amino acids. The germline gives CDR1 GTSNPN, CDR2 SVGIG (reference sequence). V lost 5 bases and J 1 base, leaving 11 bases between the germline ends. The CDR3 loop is CAWGGRRNTEAFF. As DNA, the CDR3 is TGTGCCTGGGGAGGGAGGCGGAACACTGAAGCTTTCTTT.

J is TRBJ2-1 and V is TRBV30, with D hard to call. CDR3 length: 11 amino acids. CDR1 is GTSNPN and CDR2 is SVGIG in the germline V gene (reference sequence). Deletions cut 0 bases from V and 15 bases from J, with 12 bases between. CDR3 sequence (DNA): TGTGCCTGGAGTGTTGGGCAAATCGCGTTCTTC. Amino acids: CAWSVGQIAFF.